This T cell receptor beta chain was captured in a study of blood T cell repertoires in COVID-19. Original handling: Reference gene primer amplification gave nucleated cell count estimates. Some clones are missing from TCRdb's copy, which holds only in-frame ones; the method was immunoSEQ multiplex PCR. V and J calls and clone size follow that table, whereas D and trimming were derived from the DNA. Counted here are 380,000 or so clones, more than 75% occurring once; the ten biggest clones make up around 1.3%. V lost 4 bases and J 5 bases, leaving 15 bases between the germline ends. The CDR3 is 16 amino acids. Per germline, CDR1 SGHAT and CDR2 FQNNGV. Those enrolled, adults aged about 18 to 89 years, came from about two dozen US areas. Membership in each cohort depended on participant-reported clinical history.

Material: PBMCs or T cells enriched from blood (not recorded which). This TCR was recovered from a man aged 25-45 years who had recovered from COVID-19. The rearrangement joins TRBV11-2 to TRBJ1-6; possible D gene TRBD1, 5 bases. CDR3: CASSSTRTSNNSPLHF. The CDR3 region has the DNA TGTGCCAGCAGCTCAACCCGGACAAGTAATAATTCACCCCTCCACTTT.